This record looks at one TCR beta chain sequence and its context. Its antigen is as yet unknown. PCR involved 60 Vbeta and 13 Jbeta primers. Sequencing was performed with immunoSEQ multiplex PCR; in TCRdb, only in-frame clones are kept and a portion is missing. This sample yields about 220,000 clones, of which just over 75% are seen a single time; about 0.63% belongs to the top ten. Those who donated were healthy bone marrow donors. Germline CDR1 is MGHDK and CDR2 is SYGVNS. Trimming took 2 bases from V and 6 from J, leaving 11 bases between them. The CDR3 extends over 14 amino acids. The data derive from a study of cytomegalovirus exposure and HLA in healthy donors. Study-level findings and limits: In vitro checks showed that a few CMV-associated chains really do target CMV antigens. The authors later found HLA-associated TCR beta chains more clonally expanded than equally common others.

The sequence derives from a man aged 18-30 years in good health and CMV-seronegative. This rearrangement joins TRBV25-1 to TRBJ1-3, with a weak D call TRBD1 (6 bases). Sequencing was performed on PBMCs. As DNA, the CDR3 is TGTGCCAGCAGTGAACACCACAGGGCAAACACCATATATTTT. Translation: CASSEHHRANTIYF.